This TCR beta chain was obtained from a study of T cell responses to AZD1222 COVID-19 vaccine (dated by TCRdb to about 2021). Looking at the study overall: TCR sequencing was performed for roughly 250 trial participants, of whom approximately 200 were given two doses of AZD1222 and around 25 were given two doses of MenACWY control vaccine. Trial participants were enrolled by age into 18-55, 56-69 and 70-plus year subgroups, with 148, 28 and 57 TCR-sequenced participants respectively.

The sample's time point, from its label and the paper: about 28 days (+/-7) after the second vaccine dose. Because spike-specific TCR depth and breadth did not differ between the two schedules, AZD1222 recipients who got a second dose at roughly 4 weeks were pooled with those who got a second dose at roughly 12 weeks. Samples from vaccinated people were obtained from the UK trials COV001 and COV002, which included a single-blind randomized controlled phase 2/3 trial of AZD1222 (ChAdOx1 nCoV-19) in healthy adults. For TCRbeta chain sequencing, PBMC samples from trial participants were taken at day 0 and at day 28 after the second dose. On this clone: Its antigen is not yet known. No per-base quality is available; no much larger clone lies one base away. The same CDR3 also results from other DNA sequences found in this sample.

On the study overall, not on this receptor specifically: Conclusions about previously exposed vaccinees are limited, since just five to seven AZD1222 recipients were seropositive for SARS-CoV-2 at baseline. The whole spike protein was spanned by vaccine-associated CD4 TCRs, and dominant responses were seen in regions 160-218 and 743-854. In the small 56-69-year group, the increase in depth fell short of significance, most likely because of low power. Nearly half of unique spike-specific TCRs reportedly recognized epitopes outside regions mutated in the B.1.351 and B.1.1.7 variants. Participants were mostly white British, with more females than males. The authors suggested clonal diversity may have been underestimated. After two AZD1222 doses, spike-specific TCR breadth and depth were significantly higher than at day 0 and than in MenACWY recipients. Because no day 14 peak-response samples were available, the repertoires could be characterized only after the peak T cell response.

The CDR3, cysteine through phenylalanine, is 13 amino acids long. The sequence is cut down to CDR3 DNA, 39 bases in frame from base 1. For CDR1 and CDR2, the germline V gene lists MNHEY and SVGAGI. V is cut by 0 bases and J by 1 base, and the space between the germline ends is 3 bases. The CDR3 regions of human TCRbeta chains were analyzed by immunosequencing. As for the authors' bioinformatics: Repertoire TCRs were checked for matches against a reference library of SARS-CoV-2-specific TCRs that had been generated using the MIRA antigen-specificity platform. Breadth was defined as the fraction of unique TCRs that were SARS-CoV-2-associated, and depth was defined as the fraction of total T cells that were SARS-CoV-2-associated. Using the MIRA data, each spike-specific TCR was mapped to the spike region that the TCR reacts to and placed in a CD4 or CD8 class. Log10-transformed breadth and depth values were compared by one-way ANOVA with Sidak's multiple comparisons tests. TCRdb holds this immuneACCESS table with in-frame rearrangements only. Some clones are missing; in checked studies, unresolved V genes explain under half, and the rest has no known cause. Clonal size and the V and J genes are those of that table, whereas D and trimming came from the DNA. This sample is represented by approximately 200,000 clones; 91% of them were singletons. In total, the top ten clones hold roughly 3.5% of the sample.

The material was peripheral blood, obtained 28 days after the second AZD1222 dose. This receptor was obtained from an adult who received the AZD1222 COVID-19 vaccine. This sequence uses TRBV6-5 and TRBJ1-1; no D gene call is confident. The CDR3 here reads CASSYSSNTEAFF. At the DNA level, the sequence is TGTGCCAGCAGTTACTCGTCGAACACTGAAGCTTTCTTT.